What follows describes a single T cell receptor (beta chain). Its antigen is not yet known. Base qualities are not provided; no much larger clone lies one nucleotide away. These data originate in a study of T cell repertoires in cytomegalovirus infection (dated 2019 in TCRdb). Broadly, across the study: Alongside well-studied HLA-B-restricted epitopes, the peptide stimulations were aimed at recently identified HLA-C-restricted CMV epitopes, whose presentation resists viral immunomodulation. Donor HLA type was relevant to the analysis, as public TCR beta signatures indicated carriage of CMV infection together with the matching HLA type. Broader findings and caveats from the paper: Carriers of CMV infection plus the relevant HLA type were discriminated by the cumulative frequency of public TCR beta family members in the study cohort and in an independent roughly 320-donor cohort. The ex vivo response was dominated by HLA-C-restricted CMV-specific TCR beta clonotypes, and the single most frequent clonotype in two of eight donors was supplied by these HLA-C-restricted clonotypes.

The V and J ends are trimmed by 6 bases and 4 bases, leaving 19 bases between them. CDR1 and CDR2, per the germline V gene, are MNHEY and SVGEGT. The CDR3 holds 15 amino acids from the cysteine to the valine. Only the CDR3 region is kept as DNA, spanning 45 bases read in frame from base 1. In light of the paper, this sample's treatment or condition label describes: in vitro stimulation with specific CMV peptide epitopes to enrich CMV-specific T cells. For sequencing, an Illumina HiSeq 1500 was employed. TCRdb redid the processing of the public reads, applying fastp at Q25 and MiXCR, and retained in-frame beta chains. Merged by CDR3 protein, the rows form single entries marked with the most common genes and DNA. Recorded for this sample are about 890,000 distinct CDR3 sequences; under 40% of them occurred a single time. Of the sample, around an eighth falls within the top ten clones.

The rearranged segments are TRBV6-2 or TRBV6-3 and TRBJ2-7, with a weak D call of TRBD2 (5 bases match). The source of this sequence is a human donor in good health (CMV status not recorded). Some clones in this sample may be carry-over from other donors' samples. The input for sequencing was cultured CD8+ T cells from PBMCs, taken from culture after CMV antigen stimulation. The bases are TGTGCCAGCAGCAAACTACTTGTCCGGGGATACGAGCAGTACGTC. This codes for CASSKLLVRGYEQYV.